This T cell receptor (beta chain) was sequenced in a study of shared clonotypes between healthy human individuals. This CDR3 comprises 15 residues. Per the germline V gene, CDR1 is GTSNPN and CDR2 is SVGIG (reference sequence). The V and J ends lost 3 bases and 1 base respectively, with 15 bases between them. TCRdb keeps only in-frame clones here, not all; method: immunoSEQ multiplex PCR. The sample includes about 1.5 million clones, approximately 98% of them seen just once. Sample: naive CD4+ T cells sorted from blood. Specified subset: CD45RA+ positively selected. This sequence was found in a man younger than 45 in good health. The chain links TRBV30 to TRBJ1-1; D is unresolved. In DNA, the CDR3 is TGTGCCTGGAGGAACTTGGCACACCAGAACACTGAAGCTTTCTTT. It is translated as CAWRNLAHQNTEAFF.